This T cell receptor beta chain emerged from a study of shared T cell receptors in the human thymus. Only in-frame clones appear in the TCRdb table, and some are missing; sequencing was by immunoSEQ multiplex PCR. Of 720,000 or so clones listed, 70% to 90% are singletons. Germline CDR1 is SGHRS and CDR2 is YFSETQ. This CDR3 has 14 residues. The junction had 7 bases not matched to a gene; V was cut back by 0 bases and J by 16 bases. The same data also contributed to another study, on human thymus T cells.

Sequencing was performed on thymocytes. The gene calls are TRBV5-1 and TRBJ1-6, with TRBD1 identical over 10 bases. The receptor was isolated from a girl under three years old with a congenital heart defect. In DNA, the CDR3 is TGCGCCAGCAGCTTGGTCTGTGGACAGGGGGTTCTCCACTTT. It yields the protein CASSLVCGQGVLHF.